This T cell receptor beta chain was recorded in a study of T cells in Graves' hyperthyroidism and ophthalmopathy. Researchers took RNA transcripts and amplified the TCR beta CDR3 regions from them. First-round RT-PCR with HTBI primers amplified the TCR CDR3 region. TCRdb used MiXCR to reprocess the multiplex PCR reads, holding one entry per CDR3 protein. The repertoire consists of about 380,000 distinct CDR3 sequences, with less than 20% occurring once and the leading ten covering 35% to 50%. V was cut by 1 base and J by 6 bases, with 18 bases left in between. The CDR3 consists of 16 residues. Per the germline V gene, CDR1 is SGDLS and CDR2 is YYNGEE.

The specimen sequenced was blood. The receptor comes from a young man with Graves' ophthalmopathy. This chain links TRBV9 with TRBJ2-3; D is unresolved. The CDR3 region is CASSVSSRGVADTQYF. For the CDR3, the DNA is TGTGCCAGCAGCGTAAGTAGTAGAGGCGTTGCCGATACGCAGTATTTT.